These T cell receptor beta chains were read from a single sample in a study of T cell responses to AZD1222 COVID-19 vaccine. This table comes from immunoSEQ multiplex PCR, and its TCRdb copy is limited to in-frame clones, with some not included. The data contain about 140,000 clones, about 90% of them singletons. The input for sequencing was peripheral blood, taken on day 0 of AZD1222 vaccination. These receptors were obtained from an adult in good health. Both conserved end residues are part of each CDR3. The order of the fields is J gene, V gene, CDR3 protein.

>TRBJ2-7|TRBV7-2
CASSPDGKGAAYEQYF
>TRBJ1-5|TRBV27
CASSFQGGNQPQHF
>TRBJ1-4|TRBV7-8
CASSSRTQRGEKLFF
>TRBJ1-5|TRBV4-1
CASSQGQGVQPQHF
>TRBJ1-2|TRBV6-5
CASSSTSGYGYTF
>TRBJ2-1|TRBV28
CATGLTNEQFF
>TRBJ1-4|TRBV7-9
CASSLFSSLNEKLFF
>TRBJ2-7|TRBV7-9
CASSLDASREQYF
>TRBJ2-3|TRBV4-3
CASSQDRRRGGTDTQYF
>TRBJ1-4|TRBV6-6
CASSQLAIGTGTLNEKLFF
>TRBJ2-7|TRBV3-1/TRBV3-2
CASSQRQASYEQYF
>TRBJ1-2|TRBV18
CASSALWGTGDHGYTF
>TRBJ2-7|TRBV2
CASSGMAGGSEQYF
>TRBJ2-7|TRBV6-1
CASSEYWTSGYEQYF
>TRBJ2-5|TRBV12-3/TRBV12-4
CASRTPGTETQYF
>TRBJ2-7|TRBV12-3/TRBV12-4
CASTMRVESEQYF
>TRBJ1-5|TRBV7-9
CASSSVDRNQPQHF
>TRBJ1-1|TRBV10-3
CAISGGKGTEAFF
>TRBJ1-2|TRBV5-6
CASSFGRAGYTF
>TRBJ2-5|TRBV27
CASSLTSGTQRETQYF